This is a list of T cell receptor beta chains from one sample in a study of T cell changes during pregnancy in multiple sclerosis. The protocol was immunoSEQ multiplex PCR, while the TCRdb copy is restricted to in-frame clones and leaves out a portion. The data hold 95,000 to 110,000 clones, with 92% observed a single time. The sequencing here drew on peripheral blood, taken in the third trimester of pregnancy. All receptors derive from a female donor in good health, enrolled as a control in a pregnancy study. Each CDR3 is given with its conserved first and last residue. The D gene is left open where the match is weak. Not all rows give a size; the values are once, few, many and, for expanded clones, a class.

J,size,V,D,DNA,CDR3
TRBJ1-1,-,TRBV2,-,TGTGCCAGCAGAAGATCGTCTTTCCGGACTGAAGCTTTCTTT,CASRRSSFRTEAFF
TRBJ2-5,-,TRBV11-2,-,TGTGCCAGCAGCTTATTCACTAGCCGGGAGACCCAGTACTTC,CASSLFTSRETQYF
TRBJ2-2,-,TRBV25-1,-,TGTGCCAGCAGTGAAAGGCAGCGAGGGACCGGGGAGCTGTTTTTT,CASSERQRGTGELFF
TRBJ2-2,-,TRBV2,-,TGTGCCAGCAGTGAAGCGGCGGTAAACACCGGGGAGCTGTTTTTT,CASSEAAVNTGELFF
TRBJ2-1,-,TRBV7-3,-,TGTGCCAGCAGCTTCAAATACAATGAGCAGTTCTTC,CASSFKYNEQFF
TRBJ2-7,-,TRBV7-9,TRBD2,TGTGCCAGCAGCTTAGAGGTGGGACTAGCGGGGGGGACCTACGAGCAGTACTTC,CASSLEVGLAGGTYEQYF
TRBJ1-6,-,TRBV5-8,-,TGTGCCAGCAGCTTGGAGAGCGGGGTCTCCTATAATTCACCCCTCCACTTT,CASSLESGVSYNSPLHF
TRBJ2-3,-,TRBV9,-,TGTGCCAGCAGCGTAGATCCAACTAACACAGATACGCAGTATTTT,CASSVDPTNTDTQYF
TRBJ2-1,-,TRBV5-6,TRBD2,TGTGCCAGCAGCTTGTTAAGTCGGACTAGCGGGAACAATGAGCAGTTCTTC,CASSLLSRTSGNNEQFF
TRBJ1-1,-,TRBV18,TRBD1,TGTGCCAGCTCACTGGGACAGGGGAACACTGAAGCTTTCTTT,CASSLGQGNTEAFF
TRBJ2-2,-,TRBV4-1,-,TGCGCCAGCAGCCCGATAGCTGCCGGGGAGCTGTTTTTT,CASSPIAAGELFF
TRBJ1-5,-,TRBV5-3,-,TGTGCCAGAAGCTTCCGGACGGGGTCGCATCAGCCCCAGCATTTT,CARSFRTGSHQPQHF
TRBJ2-1,-,TRBV6-1,TRBD2,TGTGCCGGGGAGGGTTACAATGAGCAGTTCTTC,CAGEGYNEQFF
TRBJ2-1,-,TRBV11-2,TRBD2,TGTGCCAGCAGCTCAATTAGCGGGGCCCTCTACAATGAGCAGTTCTTC,CASSSISGALYNEQFF
TRBJ2-1,-,TRBV5-1,-,TGCGCCAGCAGCTGGGGGGTGCTGAGGCCCAATGAGCAGTTCTTC,CASSWGVLRPNEQFF
TRBJ2-3,-,TRBV5-6,-,TGTGCCAGCAGCTCAACGCTGGTCCGGGAGCCACCAGATACGCAGTATTTT,CASSSTLVREPPDTQYF
TRBJ1-1,-,TRBV7-9,TRBD1,TGTGCCAGCAGCTTCCCCCAAGTTGGGACAGGGTCGGTCACTGAAGCTTTCTTT,CASSFPQVGTGSVTEAFF
TRBJ1-1,once,TRBV18,-,TGTGCCAGCTCACCTATCTCAGGGGCCACTGAAGCTTTCTTT,CASSPISGATEAFF
TRBJ2-7,-,TRBV19,TRBD1,TGTGCCAGTAGTTTCTTTGACAGGGCAAGCGAGCAGTACTTC,CASSFFDRASEQYF
TRBJ1-2,-,TRBV29-1,-,TGCACCTACGAGGAGGGCCCAAGGCATGGCTACACCTTC,CTYEEGPRHGYTF
TRBJ1-1,-,TRBV6-6,-,TGTGCCAGCAGTCCCCAGTCTGAAGCTTTCTTT,CASSPQSEAFF
TRBJ2-5,-,TRBV5-1,-,TGCGCCAGCAGCCATCAAGAGACCCAGTACTTC,CASSHQETQYF
TRBJ2-7,-,TRBV6-5,TRBD1,TGTGCCAGCAGGTCCGGGACAGGAGAGTTCTACGAGCAGTACTTC,CASRSGTGEFYEQYF
TRBJ2-3,-,TRBV9,TRBD2,TGTGCCAGCAGTCCTCGAGCGGGGGACACAGATACGCAGTATTTT,CASSPRAGDTDTQYF
TRBJ2-4,-,TRBV6-1,-,TGTGCCAGCAGTGATCTCGGGACTGTTCCCATTCAGTACTTC,CASSDLGTVPIQYF
TRBJ1-1,-,TRBV30,TRBD1,TGTGCCTTCAGGGGGGTTTCGAACACTGAAGCTTTCTTT,CAFRGVSNTEAFF
TRBJ1-1,-,TRBV11-2,TRBD1,TGTGCCAGCAGCCGTGACAGGGGGGACACTGAAGCTTTCTTT,CASSRDRGDTEAFF
TRBJ1-6,-,TRBV7-9,TRBD1,TGTGCCAGCAGCCCGCCGGACAGGGATAATTCACCCCTCCACTTT,CASSPPDRDNSPLHF
TRBJ2-2,-,TRBV19,-,TGTGCCAGTAGTATCGGGTCGACTACGACCGGGGAGCTGTTTTTT,CASSIGSTTTGELFF
TRBJ1-2,-,TRBV4-2,TRBD1,TGTGCCAGCAGCCACCTTAGGACAGGGGACCATGGCTACACCTTC,CASSHLRTGDHGYTF
TRBJ1-6,-,TRBV7-9,-,TGTGCCAGCAGCTTAGGGGACTATTCACCCCTCCACTTT,CASSLGDYSPLHF
TRBJ2-1,once,TRBV11-1,TRBD2,TGTGCCAGCAGCTTATCAGCGGGGTCGTATTGGGTCTTC,CASSLSAGSYWVF
TRBJ1-3,-,TRBV10-3,TRBD1,TGTGCCATCAGTGAGATAGAGACAGGGACTGGAAACACCATATATTTT,CAISEIETGTGNTIYF
TRBJ1-2,-,TRBV6-5,TRBD1,TGTGCCAGCAGTATAGGGACAGAGAACTATGGCTACACCTTC,CASSIGTENYGYTF
TRBJ1-2,-,TRBV27,-,TGTGCCAGCAGTCCTACAAGTCAGGGGTACTATGGCTACACCTTC,CASSPTSQGYYGYTF
TRBJ2-3,-,TRBV7-3,-,TGTGCCAGCAGCTGGTCCCCGGGGGGCGCGGATACGCAGTATTTT,CASSWSPGGADTQYF
TRBJ1-1,few,TRBV5-5,TRBD1,TGTGCCAGCAGCCCGACAGGGAGGTGGAACACTGAAGCTTTCTTT,CASSPTGRWNTEAFF
TRBJ2-2,-,TRBV5-1,TRBD1,TGCGCCAGCAGCCCGCGGACAGGGGGCGAGACCGGGGAGCTGTTTTTT,CASSPRTGGETGELFF